The present T cell receptor beta chain was sequenced within a study of shared clonotypes between healthy human individuals. Study-wide results and caveats: In several donors, around 4.8% of naive CD4 clonotypes appeared in common.

Genomic DNA from each subset was divided evenly over several immunoSEQ plates. Profiling relied on immunoSEQ multiplex PCR, and the TCRdb table lists in-frame clones only, not all of them. This table has hundreds of thousands of clones, roughly 96% appearing once. As regards this clone: What it binds is not known.

CD45RO-negative cells were positively selected for CCR7, leaving out terminally differentiated effector memory CD45RA+ cells. This sequence was found in a woman aged 25 to 45 in good health. The sample consisted of naive CD8+ T cells sorted from blood.

CDR3 nucleotide sequence: TGTGCCAGCAGCTGGGGGGCCAGCTACGAGCAGTACTTC. As protein: CASSWGASYEQYF. The rearrangement uses TRBV5-6 and TRBJ2-7; D may be TRBD1 or TRBD2 (6 bases each). Trimming removed 3 bases from V and 3 bases from J, with 10 bases in between. The CDR3 runs to 13 residues. The V gene's germline CDR1 is SGHDT and CDR2 YYEEEE.